The entry that follows covers one TCR beta chain sequence. Sequenced by immunoSEQ multiplex PCR; TCRdb stores in-frame clones only, minus some. The table lists approximately 2,000,000 clones, over 85% of them singletons. The sample is drawn from a study of shared clonotypes between healthy human individuals. In germline, CDR1 is LNHNV, CDR2 YYDKDF (reference sequence). The CDR3 runs 14 residues. V was pared by 9 bases and J by 0 bases, with 5 bases of the junction left unmatched. Naivety among CD8 cells was defined by CD45RO negativity and positive CCR7 selection, thereby excluding terminally differentiated effector memory CD45RA+ cells.

The gene calls are TRBV15 and TRBJ2-7; 10 nucleotides match TRBD2. This receptor was identified in a man aged 18 to 29 in good health. Some clones in this sample may be carry-over from other donors' samples. Specimen: naive CD8+ T cells from PBMCs. This CDR3 reads CATSTSGRSYEQYF. In nucleotides, the CDR3 is TGTGCCACTTCGACTAGCGGGCGCTCCTACGAGCAGTACTTC.